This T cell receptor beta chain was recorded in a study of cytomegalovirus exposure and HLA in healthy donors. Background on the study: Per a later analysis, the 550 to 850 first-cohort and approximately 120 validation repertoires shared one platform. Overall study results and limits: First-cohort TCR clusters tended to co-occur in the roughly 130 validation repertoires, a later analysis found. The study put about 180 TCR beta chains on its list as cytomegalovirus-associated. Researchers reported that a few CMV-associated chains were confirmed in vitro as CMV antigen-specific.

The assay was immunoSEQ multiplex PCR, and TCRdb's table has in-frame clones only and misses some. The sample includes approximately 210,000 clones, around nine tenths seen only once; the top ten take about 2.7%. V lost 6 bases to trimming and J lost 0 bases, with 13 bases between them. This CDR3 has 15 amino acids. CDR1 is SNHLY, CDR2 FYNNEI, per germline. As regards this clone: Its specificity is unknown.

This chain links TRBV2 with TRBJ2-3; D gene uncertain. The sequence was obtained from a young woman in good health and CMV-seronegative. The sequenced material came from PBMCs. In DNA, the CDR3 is TGTGCCAGCAGCGCCGCTACCCTTAGCACAGATACGCAGTATTTT. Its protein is CASSAATLSTDTQYF.